A selection of T cell receptor beta chains follows, all from one sample in a study of shared clonotypes between healthy human individuals. Sequenced by immunoSEQ multiplex PCR; TCRdb stores in-frame clones only, minus some. The sample lists approximately 100,000 clones, approximately 61% occurring once. Sequenced input: memory CD8+ T cells sorted from blood. These receptors all stem from a young man in good health. CDR3s include the opening cysteine and the closing phenylalanine or tryptophan. The order of the fields is CDR3 DNA, CDR3 protein, clone size, J gene, V gene, D gene. D genes are given only for firm matches. Size is omitted from some rows. Given values are once, few, many or a class for expanded clones.

DNA: TGTGCCAGTAGTATCGGGAGGGCATCCTACGAGCAGTACTTC
CDR3: CASSIGRASYEQYF
size: .
J: TRBJ2-7
V: TRBV19
D: TRBD2

DNA: TGTGCCAGCAGTTTGCGGGATCGACCCTACAATGAGCAGTTCTTC
CDR3: CASSLRDRPYNEQFF
size: few
J: TRBJ2-1
V: TRBV27
D: .

DNA: TGTGCCAGCAGCAACACAGGGGCAGGTACGCAGTATTTT
CDR3: CASSNTGAGTQYF
size: once
J: TRBJ2-3
V: TRBV21-1
D: .

DNA: TGCGCCAGCAGCCAAACAACAGGAGCCAACGTCCTGACTTTC
CDR3: CASSQTTGANVLTF
size: .
J: TRBJ2-6
V: TRBV4-1
D: .

DNA: TGTGCCAGCTCACTCCAACTGAGCGGGAGAAGTAACAATGAGCAGTTCTTC
CDR3: CASSLQLSGRSNNEQFF
size: .
J: TRBJ2-1
V: TRBV18
D: TRBD2

DNA: TGTGCCAGCAGCTCGACGACAGGGGGCGGCTATGGCTACACCTTC
CDR3: CASSSTTGGGYGYTF
size: .
J: TRBJ1-2
V: TRBV7-8
D: TRBD1

DNA: TGTGCCAGCAGCTTAGCGCGGGCTAGCGACACAGATACGCAGTATTTT
CDR3: CASSLARASDTDTQYF
size: .
J: TRBJ2-3
V: TRBV7-9
D: .

DNA: TGCGCCAGCAGCTTGCAAGGGCGGGAAGAGACCCAGTACTTC
CDR3: CASSLQGREETQYF
size: .
J: TRBJ2-5
V: TRBV5-1
D: .

DNA: TGCGCCAGCAGCTCGGGGACAGGGGGTCTGGGTGAAAAACTGTTTTTT
CDR3: CASSSGTGGLGEKLFF
size: once
J: TRBJ1-4
V: TRBV5-1
D: TRBD1

DNA: TGTGCCAGCTCACCGGAAATAGATACGCAGTATTTT
CDR3: CASSPEIDTQYF
size: .
J: TRBJ2-3
V: TRBV18
D: .

DNA: TGTGCCAGCAGCCCCGGGACAGGGGGGAATGAGCAGTTCTTC
CDR3: CASSPGTGGNEQFF
size: .
J: TRBJ2-1
V: TRBV6-6
D: TRBD1

DNA: TGTGCCAGCAGCACCGGGACAGGGTTTGCAACTAATGAAAAACTGTTTTTT
CDR3: CASSTGTGFATNEKLFF
size: few
J: TRBJ1-4
V: TRBV5-6
D: TRBD1

DNA: TGTGCCAGCTCACCGGGACAGACGGGCTACACCTTC
CDR3: CASSPGQTGYTF
size: .
J: TRBJ1-2
V: TRBV18
D: TRBD1

DNA: TGTGCCAGCAGCCCAGGACTAGCCGGTGACACAGATACGCAGTATTTT
CDR3: CASSPGLAGDTDTQYF
size: .
J: TRBJ2-3
V: TRBV7-9
D: TRBD2

DNA: TGCGCCAGCAGCCAAGCTGCCGGGACTAGCGGGAGCAACACCGGGGAGCTGTTTTTT
CDR3: CASSQAAGTSGSNTGELFF
size: .
J: TRBJ2-2
V: TRBV4-1
D: TRBD2

DNA: TGTGCCAGCAGTCCAGGGGGAACTGGAAACACCATATATTTT
CDR3: CASSPGGTGNTIYF
size: once
J: TRBJ1-3
V: TRBV28
D: TRBD1

DNA: TGTGCCAGCAGCGTAGGCTCGGGGGGGCTCGAGCAGTACTTC
CDR3: CASSVGSGGLEQYF
size: .
J: TRBJ2-7
V: TRBV9
D: TRBD2

DNA: TGTGCCACCAGCAGAGATAGGGAGGGTCATGAAAAACTGTTTTTT
CDR3: CATSRDREGHEKLFF
size: .
J: TRBJ1-4
V: TRBV15
D: .

DNA: TGTGCCAGCACCAGCCAGGCGAACACCGGGGAGCTGTTTTTT
CDR3: CASTSQANTGELFF
size: many
J: TRBJ2-2
V: TRBV6-4
D: .

DNA: TGTGCCAGCAGTCTCTCGATCCTCTCCTACAATGAGCAGTTCTTC
CDR3: CASSLSILSYNEQFF
size: once
J: TRBJ2-1
V: TRBV27
D: .

DNA: TGTGCCAGCAGCTTACTCCCGGGACTAGCGGGAGGCGAGCAGTACTTC
CDR3: CASSLLPGLAGGEQYF
size: .
J: TRBJ2-7
V: TRBV7-8
D: TRBD2

DNA: TGTGCCATTACGACTAGCGGGACCTACAATGAGCAGTTCTTC
CDR3: CAITTSGTYNEQFF
size: .
J: TRBJ2-1
V: TRBV6-1
D: TRBD2

DNA: TGTGCCAGCAGTCCCTTCACAGGGGGCCTAGAGACCCAGTACTTC
CDR3: CASSPFTGGLETQYF
size: once
J: TRBJ2-5
V: TRBV27
D: TRBD1

DNA: TGTGCCAGCAGTCCGTCGACCTTATGGGAGCAGTTCTTC
CDR3: CASSPSTLWEQFF
size: few
J: TRBJ2-1
V: TRBV28
D: .

DNA: TGTGCCAGCAGCTTCCTTGGGGATACGCAGTATTTT
CDR3: CASSFLGDTQYF
size: few
J: TRBJ2-3
V: TRBV7-2
D: .

DNA: TGTGCCAGCAGTGAGACACCTGAGACAGATACGCAGTATTTT
CDR3: CASSETPETDTQYF
size: once
J: TRBJ2-3
V: TRBV6-1
D: .

DNA: TGCGCCAGCAGCTTGACAGGGGGGGAGGACGAGCAGTACTTC
CDR3: CASSLTGGEDEQYF
size: few
J: TRBJ2-7
V: TRBV5-1
D: .

DNA: TGTGCCAGCAGCTTAGTCGGCCAGGGAGGAACCGGGGAGCTGTTTTTT
CDR3: CASSLVGQGGTGELFF
size: .
J: TRBJ2-2
V: TRBV7-9
D: .

DNA: TGTGCCAGCAGTTACTCACAGACTGAAGCTTTCTTT
CDR3: CASSYSQTEAFF
size: few
J: TRBJ1-1
V: TRBV6-6
D: .

DNA: TGTGCCAGCAGCTGGGGGACAGGGCGCACCGGGGAGCTGTTTTTT
CDR3: CASSWGTGRTGELFF
size: .
J: TRBJ2-2
V: TRBV5-6
D: TRBD1

DNA: TGTGCCAGCAGTGACACTAGCACAGATACGCAGTATTTT
CDR3: CASSDTSTDTQYF
size: .
J: TRBJ2-3
V: TRBV6-4
D: .

DNA: TGTGCCACCCAACCCGACAGGGGGGGCTTCTACGAGCAGTACTTC
CDR3: CATQPDRGGFYEQYF
size: many
J: TRBJ2-7
V: TRBV15
D: TRBD1

DNA: TGCAGCGTTCGCGGCGGACTAGCGGGAGGGAATCTCTACGAGCAGTACTTC
CDR3: CSVRGGLAGGNLYEQYF
size: .
J: TRBJ2-7
V: TRBV29-1
D: TRBD2

DNA: TGTGCCAGCAGCTGGGACTTTAGCACAGATACGCAGTATTTT
CDR3: CASSWDFSTDTQYF
size: .
J: TRBJ2-3
V: TRBV5-6
D: .

DNA: TGCGCCAGCAGTTTGGACACGGGCTACGAGCAGTACTTC
CDR3: CASSLDTGYEQYF
size: .
J: TRBJ2-7
V: TRBV10-2
D: .

DNA: TGCGCCAGCAGCTTGGAAGGGGCAAGCACAGATACGCAGTATTTT
CDR3: CASSLEGASTDTQYF
size: .
J: TRBJ2-3
V: TRBV5-1
D: .

DNA: TGTGCCAGCAGCCCTCGGGACGGACCTAGCACAGATACGCAGTATTTT
CDR3: CASSPRDGPSTDTQYF
size: once
J: TRBJ2-3
V: TRBV7-9
D: .

DNA: TGTGCCAGCAGCTTGCTTAGCGGGAGGCGCACCGGGGAGCTGTTTTTT
CDR3: CASSLLSGRRTGELFF
size: .
J: TRBJ2-2
V: TRBV7-2
D: TRBD2

DNA: TGCAGCGTTGTGGGCACAGATACGCAGTATTTT
CDR3: CSVVGTDTQYF
size: .
J: TRBJ2-3
V: TRBV29-1
D: .

DNA: TGTGCCAGCAGTTATCCTAGCGGGAGGGCGGGTGGACGAACTAAAGACTACGAGCAGTACTTC
CDR3: CASSYPSGRAGGRTKDYEQYF
size: .
J: TRBJ2-7
V: TRBV6-9
D: TRBD2

DNA: TGTGCCAGCAGCGTAGACCCTGGGACAGGCGTCCAAGAGACCCAGTACTTC
CDR3: CASSVDPGTGVQETQYF
size: .
J: TRBJ2-5
V: TRBV9
D: TRBD1

DNA: TGTGCCAGCAGCTCGACACAGGGTGTTCATGAAGCTTTCTTT
CDR3: CASSSTQGVHEAFF
size: .
J: TRBJ1-1
V: TRBV7-6
D: .

DNA: TGTGCCAGCAGTTCAAGGGGGCTGATCTACGAGCAGTACTTC
CDR3: CASSSRGLIYEQYF
size: once
J: TRBJ2-7
V: TRBV6-1
D: TRBD1

DNA: TGTGCCAGCAGCTTTAGAAACCGGAACACTGAAGCTTTCTTT
CDR3: CASSFRNRNTEAFF
size: .
J: TRBJ1-1
V: TRBV7-9
D: .

DNA: TGCGCCAGCAGCCAAGATCTATGGACAGGGGGGGACTCTGGGGCCAACGTCCTGACTTTC
CDR3: CASSQDLWTGGDSGANVLTF
size: .
J: TRBJ2-6
V: TRBV4-3
D: TRBD1

DNA: TGCGCCAGCAGCCAAGAATCGGTTCTCGGGGACACTGAAGCTTTCTTT
CDR3: CASSQESVLGDTEAFF
size: .
J: TRBJ1-1
V: TRBV4-1
D: .

DNA: TGTGCCAGCAGGGGGGGTACGAACACTGAAGCTTTCTTT
CDR3: CASRGGTNTEAFF
size: .
J: TRBJ1-1
V: TRBV27
D: .

DNA: TGTGCCAGCAGCTTAGACGGGGACAACACTGAAGCTTTCTTT
CDR3: CASSLDGDNTEAFF
size: .
J: TRBJ1-1
V: TRBV7-9
D: .

DNA: TGTGCCACCGAGACAGCAACTAATGAAAAACTGTTTTTT
CDR3: CATETATNEKLFF
size: .
J: TRBJ1-4
V: TRBV28
D: .

DNA: TGTGCCAGCAGCTTAACAGGAGTGATGGGGGAGCTGTTTTTT
CDR3: CASSLTGVMGELFF
size: few
J: TRBJ2-2
V: TRBV7-3
D: .

DNA: TGTGCCAGCAGCGTAGAGGGGATCAGCGATACGCAGTATTTT
CDR3: CASSVEGISDTQYF
size: .
J: TRBJ2-3
V: TRBV9
D: .

DNA: TGTGCCAGCAGTTACTCTGAGGGAGGAGCCCAGCATTTT
CDR3: CASSYSEGGAQHF
size: .
J: TRBJ1-5
V: TRBV6-5
D: .

DNA: TGTGCCAGCAGTTCGCCTCCGGGACTAGCCGTAGATACGCAGTATTTT
CDR3: CASSSPPGLAVDTQYF
size: .
J: TRBJ2-3
V: TRBV25-1
D: TRBD2

DNA: TGTGCCAGCAACCCGGGATCCTATGGCTACACCTTC
CDR3: CASNPGSYGYTF
size: few
J: TRBJ1-2
V: TRBV2
D: .

DNA: TGTGCCAGCAGCTTAGGGCGATACAATGAGCAGTTCTTC
CDR3: CASSLGRYNEQFF
size: .
J: TRBJ2-1
V: TRBV11-2
D: .

DNA: TGTGCCAGCGGCTTAGTCGGCCAGGGAGGAACCGGGGAGCTGTTTTTT
CDR3: CASGLVGQGGTGELFF
size: .
J: TRBJ2-2
V: TRBV7-9
D: .

DNA: TGTGCCAGCAGTGAACCCCAGGGCCATCAGCCCCAGCATTTT
CDR3: CASSEPQGHQPQHF
size: .
J: TRBJ1-5
V: TRBV25-1
D: .

DNA: TGTGCCAGCAGTCCGTTAGGGGAGGGCTCCTACAATGAGCAGTTCTTC
CDR3: CASSPLGEGSYNEQFF
size: .
J: TRBJ2-1
V: TRBV6-4
D: TRBD2